The TCR beta chain described here comes from a study of T cells in women clearing cervical HPV infection. Genomic DNA, averaging around 1,200 ng per sample, yielded TCR beta CDR3 via immunoSEQ. Clones were read by immunoSEQ multiplex PCR, and TCRdb kept only the in-frame ones, dropping some. The data show around 39,000 clones, and the top ten clones hold roughly 6%. In germline, CDR1 is SGHDT, CDR2 YYEEEE. The V end lost 1 base, the J end lost 8 bases, and 12 bases lay between the germline ends. This CDR3 region has 14 residues. As regards this clone: What it recognizes is unknown. The read ends 3 residues early relative to the CDR3; the germline J gene fills the gap.

The study, taken as a whole, reports: Cases carried less TRBV6-7 than controls: roughly 0.12% versus 0.17%.

The genes are TRBV5-6 and TRBJ1-4, with a tentative D call TRBD1 (6 bases). The sequence came from a woman aged 18 to 69 with a cervical HPV16 infection that either progressed to CIN3+ or cleared (not recorded which). The sequenced material came from blood buffy coat. The sequenced CDR3 bases are TGTGCCAGCAGCTTGAGGGGGATCTCCGAAAAA. Translation: CASSLRGISEK. The full CDR3 sequence reads CASSLRGISEKLFF.